This T cell receptor beta chain was sequenced during a study of control samples from healthy donors and cancer patients. Clones were read by immunoSEQ multiplex PCR, and TCRdb kept only the in-frame ones, dropping some. Here the sample table reports 150,000 to 200,000 clones. Germline V lookup: CDR1 MNHEY, CDR2 SVGAGI. V was shortened by 6 bases and J by 1 base, with 10 bases between the two germline ends. This CDR3 is 14 amino acids long. This clonotype was sampled from a woman in her thirties in good health. The sequenced material came from blood. The chain has TRBV6-5 and TRBJ1-3; D is unclear. The CDR3 DNA follows: TGTGCCAGCAGCGTCAGATCGTCTGGAAACACCATATATTTT. Translating gives CASSVRSSGNTIYF.